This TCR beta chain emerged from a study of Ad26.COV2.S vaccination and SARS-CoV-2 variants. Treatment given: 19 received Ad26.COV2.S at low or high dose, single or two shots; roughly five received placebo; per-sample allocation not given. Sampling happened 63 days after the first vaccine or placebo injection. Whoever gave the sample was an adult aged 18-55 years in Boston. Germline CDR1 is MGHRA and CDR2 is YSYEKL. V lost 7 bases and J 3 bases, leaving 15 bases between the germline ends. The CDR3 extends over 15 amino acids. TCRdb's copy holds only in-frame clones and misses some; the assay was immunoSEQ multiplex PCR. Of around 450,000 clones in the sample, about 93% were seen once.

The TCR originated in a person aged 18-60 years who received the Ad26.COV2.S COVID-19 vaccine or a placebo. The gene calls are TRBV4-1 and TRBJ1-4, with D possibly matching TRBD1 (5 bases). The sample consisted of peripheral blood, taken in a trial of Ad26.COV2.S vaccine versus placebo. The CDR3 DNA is TGCGCCAGCACCCTGACCGGGACCTCTAATGAAAAACTGTTTTTT. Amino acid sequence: CASTLTGTSNEKLFF.